One T cell receptor beta chain is described in this entry. J lost 2 bases, V lost 2 bases, and 8 bases had no gene match. From germline, CDR1 is MGHDK and CDR2 SYGVNS. This CDR3 contains 16 residues. Recruited during active infection, patients (from Seattle) were subsequently followed longitudinally. This specimen belongs to a study of blood T cell repertoires in COVID-19. Original analysis: Amplification of reference gene primers was used by the study to estimate nucleated cell counts. The protocol was immunoSEQ multiplex PCR, while the TCRdb copy is restricted to in-frame clones and leaves out a portion. The DNA was the basis for D and trimming; V, J and clone size are from that table. The repertoire has fewer than 200,000 clones, 80% to 95% of them found once; the top ten carry about 5.3%.

This TCR came from a man aged 25-45 years with COVID-19, enrolled during active disease. Input material: peripheral blood. The rearrangement links TRBV25-1 to TRBJ2-5; TRBD2 agrees at 7 bases. CDR3 bases: TGTGCCAGCAGTGAAGAACGGGGGGTGATTCAAGAGACCCAGTACTTC. It is translated as CASSEERGVIQETQYF.